Listed here is a single T cell receptor beta chain. As yet, its antigen is unknown. The assay was immunoSEQ multiplex PCR, and TCRdb's table has in-frame clones only and misses some. This sample has 5,500 to 6,000 clones, with around 80% found just once. The data stem from a study of immune cell composition in non-small cell lung cancer. The length of the CDR3 is 15 residues. Per germline, CDR1 SNHLY and CDR2 FYNNEI. Trimming removed 4 bases at V and 3 bases at J, with 13 bases between. Overall study findings and caveats: Adenocarcinomas with higher top tumour-associated clone frequency had more reactive TILs. It was not proven that tumour-reactive clones equal dominant tumour-associated clones. Tumour-associated clones >0.5% occurred in roughly 30% of adenocarcinomas, about four fifths of squamous.

Source material: lung tumor tissue. The chain has TRBV2 and TRBJ1-5; perhaps TRBD1 as D (5 bases). The TCR originated in a human donor with non-small cell lung cancer. The CDR3 DNA reads TGTGCCAGCAGTGGGGCGGAGACAGTCAATCAGCCCCAGCATTTT. Its translation is CASSGAETVNQPQHF.